The 13 T cell receptor beta chains below come from one sample, sequenced in a study of blood T cells in healthy people across ages (dated by TCRdb to between 2014 and 2017). Library generation was performed with 5' RACE. The sample was run on an Illumina HiSeq 2500. A second PCR of roughly 7 to 12 cycles was run with a J-beta primer mix and a sample-barcoded 5' primer. The public reads were reanalyzed by TCRdb: fastp trimming at Q25, MiXCR alignment, in-frame beta chains only. For every CDR3 protein sequence, its rows merge into one entry that carries the most common genes and DNA. A total of 550,000 to 800,000 distinct CDR3 sequences appear in this sample, about 30% of them only once. In total, the top ten clones hold less than 20% of the sample. Sequencing input: blood. The receptors stem from an elderly woman in good health. Donor details come from another sample of the same person, matched by shared clones.

The V gene is TRBV7-8, the J gene TRBJ2-2; D tentatively fits TRBD1 or TRBD2 (6 bases each). V shed 6 bases and J shed 4 bases, with 18 bases lying between them. CDR1 and CDR2 from the germline V gene are SGHVS and FQNEAQ. The CDR3 runs 16 residues. CDR3 region: CASSLSGAVGTGELFF. DNA for the CDR3: TGTGCCAGCAGTCTTTCGGGGGCGGTAGGCACCGGGGAGCTGTTTTTT. The variable domain in full, with the rest retrieved from reference TRBV7-8 and TRBJ2-2, is GAGVSQSPRYKVAKRGQDVALRCDPISGHVSLFWYQQALGQGPEFLTYFQNEAQLDKSGLPSDRFFAERPEGSVSTLKIQRTQQEDSAVYLCASSLSGAVGTGELFFGEGSRLTVL.

The table lists this clonotype with many counts. The CDR3 DNA reads TGCGCCAGCAGTCCCTCCAACGGTAGGGAAGAGACCCAGTACTTC. It codes for CASSPSNGREETQYF. The chain is built from TRBV5-1 and TRBJ2-5, with D uncertain. Germline V lookup: CDR1 SGHRS, CDR2 YFSETQ. The CDR3 totals 15 residues. Trimming stripped 5 bases from V and 3 bases from J, with 17 bases between.

As regards this clonotype: Given a much more abundant clone one base away, this may be a read error. This chain links TRBV20-1 with TRBJ2-1, with D perhaps matching TRBD1 (5 bases). The V gene's germline CDR1 is DFQATT and CDR2 SNEGSKA (reference sequence). The CDR3 consists of 17 residues. The V end lost 1 base, the J end lost 7 bases, and 23 bases lay between the germline ends. DNA for the CDR3: TGCAGTGCTAGAGCACTTCCAGGGCTCCAAGCTCGTAATGAGCAGTTCTTC. Residues: CSARALPGLQARNEQFF.

This clonotype has at least ten counts. J is TRBJ2-1 and V is TRBV7-6; 9 bases line up with TRBD1. J was trimmed by 2 bases and V by 3 bases; bases with no gene match: 2. Germline assignment: CDR1 SGHVS and CDR2 FNYEAQ. The CDR3 extends over 15 amino acids. The CDR3 spells CASSFDRGAYNEQFF. In DNA, the CDR3 is TGTGCCAGCAGCTTCGACAGGGGGGCCTACAATGAGCAGTTCTTC. The variable domain in full, with the rest retrieved from reference TRBV7-6 and TRBJ2-1, is GAGVSQSPRYKVTKRGQDVALRCDPISGHVSLYWYRQALGQGPEFLTYFNYEAQQDKSGLPNDRFSAERPEGSISTLTIQRTEQRDSAMYRCASSFDRGAYNEQFFGPGTRLTVL.

Ten or more counts support this clonotype. A much larger clone lies one base from this, so it may be a read error. The chain is built from TRBV10-3 and TRBJ2-5; 9 positions agree with TRBD1. With 6 bases clipped from V and 11 bases from J, the junction kept 7 bases outside the gene matches. The CDR3 extends over 12 amino acids. CDR1 is ENHRY and CDR2 is SYGVKD in the germline V gene. The CDR3 nucleotides read TGTGCCATCAGGGGACAGGGCAATGAGCAGTACTTC. This gives the protein CAIRGQGNEQYF.

The rearrangement joins TRBV5-6 to TRBJ1-1; tentative D call: TRBD1 (6 bases). V lost 2 bases and J 5 bases, leaving 10 bases between the germline ends. The germline V gene has CDR1 SGHDT and CDR2 YYEEEE. CDR3 size: 13 residues. CDR3 loop: CASSFKGGTEAFF. The CDR3 region has the DNA TGTGCCAGCAGCTTCAAGGGGGGGACTGAAGCTTTCTTT.

This clonotype was counted at least ten times. The J gene is TRBJ1-2, the V gene TRBV19; no reliable D call. The CDR3 runs to 16 residues. Between the trimmed V and J ends, which lost 7 bases and 4 bases, there was a span of 22 bases. Germline loops: CDR1 LNHDA, CDR2 SQIVND (reference sequence). For the CDR3, the DNA is TGTGCCAGTACTAATCGAGGGAAACGAGTAACCTATGGCTACACCTTC. The encoded protein is CASTNRGKRVTYGYTF.

Ten or more counts support this clonotype. The chain couples TRBV9 to TRBJ2-3; D gene uncertain. V lost 0 bases, J lost 2 bases, and 4 bases lay in between. Germline V lookup: CDR1 SGDLS, CDR2 YYNGEE. This CDR3 region has 13 residues. In DNA, the CDR3 is TGTGCCAGCAGCGTAGCACTCACAGATACGCAGTATTTT. It codes for CASSVALTDTQYF.

Worth noting for this clonotype: A junction boundary mismatches the germline segment, possibly from a read error. The V gene is TRBV7-2, the J gene TRBJ2-5; D possibly corresponds to TRBD2 (6 bases). CDR3 length: 13 residues. CDR1 and CDR2 from the germline V gene are SGHTA and FQGNSA. DNA for the CDR3: TGTGCCAGCAGCTTAGATCGTCGGGAGACCCAGTACTTT. This sequence encodes CASSLDRRETQYF.

The table lists this clonotype with a few counts. The chain combines TRBV7-6 with TRBJ2-3; D might be TRBD2 (7 bases). Trimming took off 1 base at V and 4 bases at J, with 12 bases between the two ends. CDR1 and CDR2 (germline): SGHVS, FNYEAQ. The CDR3 runs to 15 residues. Here the CDR3 reads CASSLVGGGPDTQYF. CDR3 nucleotides: TGTGCCAGCAGCTTAGTGGGCGGGGGCCCAGATACGCAGTATTTT.

Of note for this clonotype: Since no conserved phenylalanine or tryptophan closes the CDR3, a read error is the likely cause. No DNA is shown, since the ends of the CDR3 on it are uncertain; the CDR3 is the one TCRdb lists. This sequence joins TRBV27 and TRBJ2-1; TRBD1 is the table's D call and was not checked against the DNA. Germline CDR1 and CDR2: MNHEY and SMNVEV (reference sequence). 16 amino acids form the CDR3, both terminal residues included. The CDR3 loop reads CASSPDRGSHGYTFGS.

This clonotype was observed at least ten times. The chain combines TRBV9 with TRBJ2-7, with TRBD2 identical over 9 bases. V dropped 3 bases and J dropped 3; count of bases not matched to a gene: 4. This CDR3 has 14 residues. The germline gives CDR1 SGDLS, CDR2 YYNGEE. The CDR3 loop is CASSGGGGGYEQYF. The DNA for the CDR3 is TGTGCCAGCAGCGGGGGCGGGGGGGGCTACGAGCAGTACTTC. Filled out from reference TRBV9 and TRBJ2-7, the complete variable domain reads DSGVTQTPKHLITATGQRVTLRCSPRSGDLSVYWYQQSLDQGLQFLIQYYNGEERAKGNILERFSAQQFPDLHSELNLSSLELGDSALYFCASSGGGGGYEQYFGPGTRLTVT.

The V call is TRBV7-3, the J call TRBJ1-1; no reliable D call. The CDR3 runs 15 residues. With 2 bases removed from V and 6 bases from J, the gap between germline ends came to 16 bases. Germline CDR1 SGHTA, CDR2 FQGTGA. The CDR3 spells CASSLARGRLSEAFF. CDR3 nucleotides: TGTGCCAGCAGCTTAGCCCGTGGGCGACTTTCTGAAGCTTTCTTT.